The 8 T cell receptor beta chains presented below share a single source sample, sequenced in a study of T cells in Graves' hyperthyroidism and ophthalmopathy. There were TCR beta CDR3 regions amplified from RNA transcripts. The TCR CDR3 was amplified in a first-round RT-PCR using the HTBI primer set. TCRdb analysed the multiplex PCR reads with MiXCR anew, one entry per CDR3 protein. The sample has about 360,000 distinct CDR3 sequences; 25% are singletons. Input material: blood. These receptors all stem from a man over 45 with Graves' hyperthyroidism.

This chain links TRBV5-6 with TRBJ2-7; 9 positions match TRBD1. After removal of 4 bases from V and 3 bases from J, the junction contained 11 bases not matched to a gene. CDR3 size: 16 residues. The V gene's germline CDR1 is SGHDT and CDR2 YYEEEE. The CDR3 is CASSLLGDREIYEQYF. The CDR3 bases are TGTGCCAGCAGCCTCCTGGGGGACAGGGAGATCTACGAGCAGTACTTC.

Ten or more counts support this clonotype. V usage is TRBV2 and J usage is TRBJ2-1; a possible D gene is TRBD1 (5 bases). CDR1 and CDR2 (germline): SNHLY, FYNNEI. Deletions cut 4 bases from V and 1 base from J, with 8 bases between. This CDR3 is 14 amino acids long. CDR3 in DNA: TGTGCCAGCAGTGGGGGCGGATCCTACAATGAGCAGTTCTTC. Translation gives CASSGGGSYNEQFF.

V gene TRBV7-3 combines with J gene TRBJ1-3; D is unclear. The germline CDR1 and CDR2 sequences are SGHTA and FQGTGA. The V gene lost 6 bases and the J gene lost 9 bases, with 15 bases spanning the gap. The CDR3 runs 13 residues. CDR3 loop: CASSEAISRTIYF. For the CDR3, the DNA is TGTGCCAGCAGTGAAGCGATCTCCCGCACCATATATTTT. Combining the CDR3 with reference TRBV7-3 and TRBJ1-3 gives the whole variable domain GAGVSQTPSNKVTEKGKYVELRCDPISGHTALYWYRQSLGQGPEFLIYFQGTGAADDSGLPNDRFFAVRPEGSVSTLKIQRTERGDSAVYLCASSEAISRTIYFGEGSWLTVV.

This sequence joins TRBV2 and TRBJ2-2, with D perhaps matching TRBD1 (6 bases). V lost 7 bases to trimming and J lost 0 bases, with 9 bases between them. Per germline, CDR1 SNHLY and CDR2 FYNNEI. The CDR3 is 14 amino acids. CDR3 nucleotides: TGTGCCAGCATGGGGACAACGAACACCGGGGAGCTGTTTTTT. Translated: CASMGTTNTGELFF.

This chain uses TRBV5-1 with TRBJ1-2; the D is unclear. V lost 4 bases and J lost 3, with 16 bases in between. Germline V gene lookup returns CDR1 SGHRS and CDR2 YFSETQ. This CDR3 region has 15 residues. The CDR3 region is CASSPHGGRDYGYTF. CDR3 DNA sequence: TGCGCCAGCAGCCCTCACGGCGGGCGGGACTATGGCTACACCTTC.

The chain uses TRBV29-1 and TRBJ2-5; 8 bases agree with TRBD1. The germline V gene encodes CDR1 SQVTM and CDR2 ANQGSEA. The CDR3 has 13 amino acids. Trimming took 1 base from V and 5 from J; bases not matched to a gene: 3. The CDR3 DNA reads as TGCAGCGTTGAAGGGACAGGGAGGGAGACCCAGTACTTC. Its translation is CSVEGTGRETQYF.

Many counts were recorded for this clonotype. The chain employs TRBV6-1 and TRBJ2-7, with a tentative D call TRBD1 (6 bases). The ends were cut back, 5 bases at V and 3 bases at J, with 11 bases in the middle. The CDR3 extends over 13 amino acids. Per germline, CDR1 MNHNS and CDR2 SASEGT. The CDR3 DNA sequence: TGTGCCAGCAGTCGGGACAACTACTACGAGCAGTACTTC. It codes for CASSRDNYYEQYF.

The J gene is TRBJ1-3, the V gene TRBV7-9, with a possible D match to TRBD1 (5 bases). Trimming left V 5 bases short and J 7 bases short, with 21 bases between. Germline lookup yields CDR1 SEHNR and CDR2 FQNEAQ (reference sequence). The CDR3 runs to 16 residues. The CDR3 DNA reads TGTGCCAGCAGCCCGAGGGAGGGGAGAAGAAGTAACACCATATATTTT. It translates to CASSPREGRRSNTIYF.